A selection of T cell receptor beta chains follows, all from one sample in a study of cytomegalovirus exposure and HLA in healthy donors. Some clones are missing from TCRdb's copy, which holds only in-frame ones; the method was immunoSEQ multiplex PCR. The sample has about 190,000 clones; 87% are singletons. The material sequenced was PBMCs. The receptors originated from a man aged 30 to 39 in good health and CMV-seronegative. Both conserved end residues are part of each CDR3. D genes are given only for firm matches. For some rows the clone size is stated as once, few or many, or as a class when expanded; others skip it.

len: 18
v_gene: TRBV28
abundance: NA
j_gene: TRBJ1-6
d_gene: TRBD1
CDR3aa: CASSPPGTGSDRDSPLHF
CDR3nt: TGTGCCAGCAGTCCCCCGGGGACAGGGTCTGATAGGGATTCACCCCTCCACTTT

len: 15
v_gene: TRBV7-9
abundance: NA
j_gene: TRBJ2-3
d_gene: NA
CDR3aa: CASSFARRATDTQYF
CDR3nt: TGTGCCAGCAGCTTTGCGCGCCGAGCGACAGATACGCAGTATTTT

len: 14
v_gene: TRBV6-5
abundance: NA
j_gene: TRBJ1-2
d_gene: NA
CDR3aa: CASSYLQGRWGYTF
CDR3nt: TGTGCCAGCAGTTACCTACAGGGAAGGTGGGGCTACACCTTC

len: 16
v_gene: TRBV6-1
abundance: NA
j_gene: TRBJ2-7
d_gene: TRBD1
CDR3aa: CASSEAFGTGNYEQYF
CDR3nt: TGTGCCAGCAGTGAAGCGTTTGGGACAGGGAACTACGAGCAGTACTTC

len: 14
v_gene: TRBV5-6
abundance: NA
j_gene: TRBJ1-1
d_gene: NA
CDR3aa: CASSFRARSTEAFF
CDR3nt: TGTGCCAGCAGCTTCCGTGCTAGAAGCACTGAAGCTTTCTTT

len: 16
v_gene: TRBV15
abundance: NA
j_gene: TRBJ2-3
d_gene: NA
CDR3aa: CATSRDPGLRTDTQYF
CDR3nt: TGTGCCACCAGCAGAGATCCCGGACTACGCACAGATACGCAGTATTTT

len: 13
v_gene: TRBV29-1
abundance: NA
j_gene: TRBJ2-1
d_gene: TRBD2
CDR3aa: CSVARGGGNEQFF
CDR3nt: TGCAGCGTTGCCCGGGGGGGTGGCAATGAGCAGTTCTTC

len: 13
v_gene: TRBV6-5
abundance: few
j_gene: TRBJ1-4
d_gene: NA
CDR3aa: CASSSGNNEKLFF
CDR3nt: TGTGCCAGCAGTTCGGGGAATAATGAAAAACTGTTTTTT

len: 14
v_gene: TRBV6-6
abundance: NA
j_gene: TRBJ1-1
d_gene: NA
CDR3aa: CASSPRGKNTEAFF
CDR3nt: TGTGCCAGCAGCCCGAGGGGGAAGAACACTGAAGCTTTCTTT

len: 13
v_gene: TRBV7-9
abundance: NA
j_gene: TRBJ1-1
d_gene: NA
CDR3aa: CASSWEADTEAFF
CDR3nt: TGTGCCAGCAGCTGGGAGGCGGACACTGAAGCTTTCTTT

len: 14
v_gene: TRBV19
abundance: NA
j_gene: TRBJ1-1
d_gene: NA
CDR3aa: CASRSQGRGTEAFF
CDR3nt: TGTGCCAGTAGATCACAGGGTCGGGGTACTGAAGCTTTCTTT

len: 14
v_gene: TRBV5-6
abundance: NA
j_gene: TRBJ1-2
d_gene: NA
CDR3aa: CASSFLLHVSGYTF
CDR3nt: TGTGCCAGCAGCTTCTTACTACATGTTTCTGGCTACACCTTC

len: 15
v_gene: TRBV4-2
abundance: once
j_gene: TRBJ1-4
d_gene: TRBD1
CDR3aa: CASSPPGTGGEKLFF
CDR3nt: TGTGCCAGCAGCCCCCCCGGGACAGGGGGTGAAAAACTGTTTTTT

len: 14
v_gene: TRBV30
abundance: NA
j_gene: TRBJ1-1
d_gene: NA
CDR3aa: CAWRGSQVNTEAFF
CDR3nt: TGTGCCTGGAGGGGTAGTCAGGTGAACACTGAAGCTTTCTTT

len: 15
v_gene: TRBV4-2
abundance: few
j_gene: TRBJ1-4
d_gene: TRBD1
CDR3aa: CASSPSGTGNEKLFF
CDR3nt: TGTGCCAGCAGTCCGTCCGGGACAGGGAATGAAAAACTGTTTTTT

len: 13
v_gene: TRBV7-2
abundance: NA
j_gene: TRBJ2-3
d_gene: NA
CDR3aa: CASSLERSSIGNF
CDR3nt: TGTGCCAGCAGCTTAGAAAGGTCTAGTATCGGGAATTTT

len: 16
v_gene: TRBV10-3
abundance: NA
j_gene: TRBJ2-3
d_gene: TRBD2
CDR3aa: CAISLGLAESTDTQYF
CDR3nt: TGTGCCATCAGCCTAGGACTAGCGGAGAGCACAGATACGCAGTATTTT

len: 15
v_gene: TRBV4-3
abundance: NA
j_gene: TRBJ2-7
d_gene: TRBD1
CDR3aa: CASSQARQGGYEQYF
CDR3nt: TGCGCCAGCAGCCAGGCACGACAGGGGGGGTACGAGCAGTACTTC

len: 15
v_gene: TRBV19
abundance: NA
j_gene: TRBJ2-2
d_gene: TRBD1
CDR3aa: CASDRTGGGTGELFF
CDR3nt: TGTGCCAGTGACAGGACAGGGGGAGGGACCGGGGAGCTGTTTTTT

len: 14
v_gene: TRBV7-2
abundance: NA
j_gene: TRBJ1-4
d_gene: TRBD1
CDR3aa: CASSSTGTNEKLFF
CDR3nt: TGTGCCAGCAGCTCGACAGGGACTAATGAAAAACTGTTTTTT

len: 15
v_gene: TRBV7-9
abundance: NA
j_gene: TRBJ2-7
d_gene: TRBD2
CDR3aa: CASSPTEGRVYEQYF
CDR3nt: TGTGCCAGCAGCCCTACGGAGGGGAGGGTCTACGAGCAGTACTTC

len: 14
v_gene: TRBV28
abundance: NA
j_gene: TRBJ2-5
d_gene: NA
CDR3aa: CATYSSGSAETQYF
CDR3nt: TGTGCCACCTACTCCTCAGGGTCAGCAGAGACCCAGTACTTC

len: 13
v_gene: TRBV18
abundance: NA
j_gene: TRBJ1-1
d_gene: NA
CDR3aa: CASSPELNTEAFF
CDR3nt: TGTGCCAGCTCACCAGAGCTGAACACTGAAGCTTTCTTT

len: 14
v_gene: TRBV6-5
abundance: NA
j_gene: TRBJ1-6
d_gene: NA
CDR3aa: CASSPVSYNSPLHF
CDR3nt: TGTGCCAGCAGCCCCGTCTCCTATAATTCACCCCTCCACTTT

len: 13
v_gene: TRBV2
abundance: NA
j_gene: TRBJ1-2
d_gene: TRBD1
CDR3aa: CASRGQGEGGYTF
CDR3nt: TGTGCCAGCAGGGGACAGGGGGAGGGTGGCTACACCTTC

len: 15
v_gene: TRBV7-2
abundance: NA
j_gene: TRBJ2-5
d_gene: NA
CDR3aa: CASSSNRGRGETQYF
CDR3nt: TGTGCCAGCAGCTCGAATCGGGGCAGGGGAGAGACCCAGTACTTC

len: 14
v_gene: TRBV6-6
abundance: few
j_gene: TRBJ1-4
d_gene: TRBD1
CDR3aa: CASSSTGGAEKLFF
CDR3nt: TGTGCCAGCAGTTCGACAGGGGGGGCCGAAAAACTGTTTTTT

len: 15
v_gene: TRBV7-9
abundance: NA
j_gene: TRBJ2-1
d_gene: TRBD2
CDR3aa: CSSSLLAGSYNEQFF
CDR3nt: TGTTCCAGCAGCCTCTTAGCGGGGAGCTACAATGAGCAGTTCTTC

len: 13
v_gene: TRBV7-8
abundance: NA
j_gene: TRBJ1-1
d_gene: TRBD1
CDR3aa: CASSSHETGTNFF
CDR3nt: TGTGCCAGCAGCTCACATGAGACAGGGACCAACTTCTTT

len: 16
v_gene: TRBV28
abundance: NA
j_gene: TRBJ2-7
d_gene: TRBD2
CDR3aa: CASSSLAGGPRDEQYF
CDR3nt: TGTGCCAGCAGTTCCCTAGCGGGGGGGCCTAGGGACGAGCAGTACTTC

len: 21
v_gene: TRBV19
abundance: NA
j_gene: TRBJ2-2
d_gene: TRBD1
CDR3aa: CASSSSTTGQGQYANTGELFF
CDR3nt: TGTGCCAGTAGCTCTTCTACCACGGGACAGGGCCAATACGCGAACACCGGGGAGCTGTTTTTT

len: 14
v_gene: TRBV10-3
abundance: NA
j_gene: TRBJ2-3
d_gene: TRBD2
CDR3aa: CAISGGGGTDTQYF
CDR3nt: TGTGCCATCAGCGGCGGGGGTGGGACAGATACGCAGTATTTT

len: 14
v_gene: TRBV5-8
abundance: NA
j_gene: TRBJ1-2
d_gene: NA
CDR3aa: CASSFHRPLYGYTF
CDR3nt: TGTGCCAGCAGCTTCCACAGACCTCTATATGGCTACACCTTC

len: 14
v_gene: TRBV6-5
abundance: NA
j_gene: TRBJ1-2
d_gene: NA
CDR3aa: CASSYGGLAYGYTF
CDR3nt: TGTGCCAGCAGTTACGGGGGCCTGGCCTATGGCTACACCTTC

len: 16
v_gene: TRBV6-1
abundance: once
j_gene: TRBJ2-7
d_gene: TRBD2
CDR3aa: CASSVPSTSGTSPQYF
CDR3nt: TGTGCCAGCAGTGTACCTTCGACTAGCGGGACTTCCCCTCAGTACTTC

len: 15
v_gene: TRBV18
abundance: once
j_gene: TRBJ2-2
d_gene: TRBD2
CDR3aa: CASSQGLANTGELFF
CDR3nt: TGTGCCAGCTCCCAGGGACTAGCGAACACCGGGGAGCTGTTTTTT

len: 15
v_gene: TRBV5-1
abundance: NA
j_gene: TRBJ2-5
d_gene: NA
CDR3aa: CASSLEGGSLETQYF
CDR3nt: TGCGCCAGCAGCTTGGAGGGAGGCAGCTTGGAGACCCAGTACTTC